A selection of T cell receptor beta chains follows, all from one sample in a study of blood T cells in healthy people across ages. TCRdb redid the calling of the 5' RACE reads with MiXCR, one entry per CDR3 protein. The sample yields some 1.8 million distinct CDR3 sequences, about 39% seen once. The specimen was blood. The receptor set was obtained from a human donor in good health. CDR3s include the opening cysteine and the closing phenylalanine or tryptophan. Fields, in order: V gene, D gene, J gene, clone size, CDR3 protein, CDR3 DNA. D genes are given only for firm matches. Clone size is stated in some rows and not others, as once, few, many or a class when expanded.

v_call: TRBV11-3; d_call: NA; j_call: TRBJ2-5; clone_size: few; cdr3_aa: CASSSSLGPRDVQETQYF; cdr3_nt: TGTGCCAGCAGCTCCTCCCTAGGCCCCCGGGACGTCCAAGAGACCCAGTACTTC
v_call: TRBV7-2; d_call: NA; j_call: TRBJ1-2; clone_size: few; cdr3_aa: CASGPPGRNYGYTF; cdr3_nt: TGTGCCAGCGGACCCCCGGGACGGAACTATGGCTACACCTTC
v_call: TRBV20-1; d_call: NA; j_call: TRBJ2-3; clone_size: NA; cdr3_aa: CSARDRLTDTQYF; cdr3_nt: TGCAGTGCTAGAGATCGACTGACAGATACGCAGTATTTT
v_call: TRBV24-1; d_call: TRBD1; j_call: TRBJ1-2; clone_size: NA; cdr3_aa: CATSDSRDSDGYTF; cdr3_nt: TGTGCCACCAGTGATTCCCGGGACAGCGATGGCTACACCTTC
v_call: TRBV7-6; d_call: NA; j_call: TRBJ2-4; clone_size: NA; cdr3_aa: CASALSLGGPAGQYF; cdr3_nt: TGTGCCAGCGCCCTAAGTCTAGGCGGTCCTGCGGGGCAGTACTTC
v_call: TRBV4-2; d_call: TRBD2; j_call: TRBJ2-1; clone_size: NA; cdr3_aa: CASSHPLVQRGGYNEQFF; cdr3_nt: TGTGCCAGCAGCCACCCATTAGTTCAGCGGGGGGGGTACAATGAGCAGTTCTTC
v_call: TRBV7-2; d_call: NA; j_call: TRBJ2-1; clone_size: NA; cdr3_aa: CASTLPGGAAGTGQFF; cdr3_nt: TGTGCCAGCACCCTACCTGGCGGGGCAGCTGGGACGGGGCAGTTCTTC
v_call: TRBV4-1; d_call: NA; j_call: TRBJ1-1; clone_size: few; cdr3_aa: CASSLRTGTAEAFF; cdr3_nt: TGCGCCAGCAGCCTAAGGACCGGGACGGCTGAAGCTTTCTTT
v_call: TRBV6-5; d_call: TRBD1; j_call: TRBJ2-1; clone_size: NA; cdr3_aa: CASSRQGWETQFF; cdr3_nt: TGTGCCAGCAGTCGACAGGGTTGGGAGACCCAGTTCTTC
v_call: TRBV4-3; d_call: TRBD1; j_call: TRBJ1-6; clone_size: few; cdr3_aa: CASSQRDRGNPLHF; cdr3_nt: TGCGCCAGCAGCCAGAGGGACAGGGGGAACCCCCTCCACTTT
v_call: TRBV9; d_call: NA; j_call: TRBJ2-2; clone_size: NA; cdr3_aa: CASSPIPGERDTGELFF; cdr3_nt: TGTGCCAGCAGCCCCATTCCAGGGGAAAGGGACACCGGGGAGCTGTTTTTT
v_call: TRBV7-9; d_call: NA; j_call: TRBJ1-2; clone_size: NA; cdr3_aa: CASSLEKGVYGHTF; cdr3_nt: TGTGCCAGCAGCTTAGAAAAGGGTGTCTATGGCCACACCTTC
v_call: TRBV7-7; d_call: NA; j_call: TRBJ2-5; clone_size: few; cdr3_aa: CASSRLGPSQETQYF; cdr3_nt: TGTGCTAGCAGCCGGCTCGGACCCTCGCAAGAGACCCAGTACTTC
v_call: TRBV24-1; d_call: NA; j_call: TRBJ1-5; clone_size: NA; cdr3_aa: CATSDRGGQPQHF; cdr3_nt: TGTGCCACCAGTGATCGGGGAGGTCAGCCCCAGCATTTT
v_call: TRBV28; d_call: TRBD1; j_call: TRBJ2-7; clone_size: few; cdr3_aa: CASRLGGQGNYEQYF; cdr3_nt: TGTGCCAGCAGGTTGGGGGGACAGGGAAACTACGAGCAGTACTTC
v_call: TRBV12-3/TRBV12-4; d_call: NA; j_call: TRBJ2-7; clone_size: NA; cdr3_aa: CAGSASYEQYF; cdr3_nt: TGTGCCGGCAGTGCCTCCTACGAGCAGTACTTC
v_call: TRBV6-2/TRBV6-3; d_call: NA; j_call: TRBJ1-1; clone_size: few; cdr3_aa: CATTTMNTEAFF; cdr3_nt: TGTGCCACCACGACTATGAACACTGAAGCTTTCTTT
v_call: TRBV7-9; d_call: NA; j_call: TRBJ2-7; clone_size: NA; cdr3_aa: CASSPGTRILGYEQYF; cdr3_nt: TGTGCCAGCAGCCCCGGGACACGGATTCTCGGCTACGAGCAGTACTTC
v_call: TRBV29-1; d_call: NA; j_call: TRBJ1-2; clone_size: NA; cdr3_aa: CSVVPKTGIWGYTF; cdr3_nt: TGCAGCGTTGTGCCCAAGACGGGGATTTGGGGCTACACCTTC
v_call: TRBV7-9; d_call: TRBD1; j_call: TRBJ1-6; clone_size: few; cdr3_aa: CASSLDRGLSPLHF; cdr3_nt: TGTGCCAGCAGCTTAGACAGGGGGCTTTCACCCCTCCACTTT
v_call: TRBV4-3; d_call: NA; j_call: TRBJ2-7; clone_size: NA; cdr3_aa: CANSNLGRRGDEQYF; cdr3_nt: TGCGCCAACAGCAACCTGGGGAGAAGGGGCGACGAGCAGTACTTC
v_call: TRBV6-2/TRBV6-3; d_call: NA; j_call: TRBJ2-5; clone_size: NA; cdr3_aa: CASSYSRRHAKETQYF; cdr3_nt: TGTGCCAGCAGTTACTCGAGACGACACGCTAAAGAGACCCAGTACTTC
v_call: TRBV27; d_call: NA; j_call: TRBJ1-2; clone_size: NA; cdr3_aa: CASSYRGIRYTF; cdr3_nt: TGTGCCAGCAGTTATAGGGGGATTCGCTACACCTTC
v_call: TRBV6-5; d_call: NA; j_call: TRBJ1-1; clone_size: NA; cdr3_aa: CASISPRNTEAFF; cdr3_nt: TGTGCCAGCATCAGCCCCCGGAACACTGAAGCTTTCTTT
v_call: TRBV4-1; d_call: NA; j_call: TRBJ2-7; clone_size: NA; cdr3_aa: CASSQGVGPDTQYF; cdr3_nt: TGCGCCAGCAGCCAAGGGGTGGGTCCAGATACGCAGTACTTC
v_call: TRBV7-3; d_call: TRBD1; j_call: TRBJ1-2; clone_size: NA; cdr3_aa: CASSPQPGQGVEYGYTF; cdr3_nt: TGTGCCAGCAGCCCACAACCGGGACAGGGGGTGGAGTATGGCTACACCTTC
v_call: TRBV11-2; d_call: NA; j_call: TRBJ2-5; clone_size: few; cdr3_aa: CASTPGGPRETQYF; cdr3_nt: TGTGCCAGCACGCCGGGGGGCCCCCGGGAGACCCAGTACTTC
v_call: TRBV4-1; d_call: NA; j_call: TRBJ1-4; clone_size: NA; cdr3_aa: CASSQGEEKATNEKLFF; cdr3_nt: TGCGCCAGCAGCCAAGGGGAGGAAAAGGCAACTAATGAAAAACTGTTTTTT
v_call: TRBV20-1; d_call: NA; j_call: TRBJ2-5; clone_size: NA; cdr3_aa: CSASQRAGPLGETQYF; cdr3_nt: TGCAGTGCTAGTCAAAGGGCGGGACCCCTGGGGGAGACCCAGTACTTC
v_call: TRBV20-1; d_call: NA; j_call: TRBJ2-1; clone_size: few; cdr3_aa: CSARERGGNQETQFF; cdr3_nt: TGCAGTGCTAGAGAAAGAGGAGGGAACCAAGAGACCCAGTTCTTC
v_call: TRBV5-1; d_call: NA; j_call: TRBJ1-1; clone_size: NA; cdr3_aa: CASSFVGLGEDTEAFF; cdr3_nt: TGCGCCAGCAGCTTTGTGGGATTAGGGGAGGACACTGAAGCTTTCTTT
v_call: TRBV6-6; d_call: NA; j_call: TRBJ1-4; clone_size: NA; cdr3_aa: CASSYSRGNDEKLFF; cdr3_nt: TGTGCCAGCAGTTACTCTAGGGGGAATGATGAAAAACTGTTTTTT
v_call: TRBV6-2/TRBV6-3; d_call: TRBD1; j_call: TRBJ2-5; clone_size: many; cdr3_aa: CASSNDRDRETQYF; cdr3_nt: TGTGCCAGCAGTAATGACAGGGACCGGGAGACCCAGTACTTC
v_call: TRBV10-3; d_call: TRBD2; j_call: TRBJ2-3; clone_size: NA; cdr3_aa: CAISGRLAGSTDTQYF; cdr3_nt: TGTGCCATCAGCGGCCGACTAGCGGGGAGCACAGATACGCAGTATTTT
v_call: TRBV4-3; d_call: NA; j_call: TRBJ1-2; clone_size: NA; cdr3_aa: CASSLRGKGTNGYTF; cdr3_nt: TGCGCCAGCAGCTTGCGGGGGAAAGGAACCAATGGCTACACCTTC
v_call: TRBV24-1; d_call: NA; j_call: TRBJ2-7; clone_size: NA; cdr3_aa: CATSDPRDREQYF; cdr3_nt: TGTGCCACCAGTGATCCCAGGGATCGCGAGCAGTACTTC
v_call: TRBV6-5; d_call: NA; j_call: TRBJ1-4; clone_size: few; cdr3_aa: CASSYSVNEKLFF; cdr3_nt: TGTGCCAGCAGTTACAGCGTCAATGAAAAACTGTTTTTT
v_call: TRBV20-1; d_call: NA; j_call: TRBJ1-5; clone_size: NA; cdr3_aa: CSAMQAADQPQHF; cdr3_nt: TGCAGTGCTATGCAGGCAGCTGATCAGCCCCAGCATTTT
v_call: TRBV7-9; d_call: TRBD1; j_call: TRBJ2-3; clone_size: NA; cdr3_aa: CASRRLTGGAVPDTQYF; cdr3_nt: TGTGCCAGCCGCCGATTAACAGGGGGCGCCGTCCCAGATACGCAGTATTTT
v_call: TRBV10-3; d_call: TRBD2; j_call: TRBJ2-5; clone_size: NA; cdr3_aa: CAIAERTSGKETQYF; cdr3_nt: TGTGCCATCGCAGAAAGGACTAGCGGAAAAGAGACCCAGTACTTC
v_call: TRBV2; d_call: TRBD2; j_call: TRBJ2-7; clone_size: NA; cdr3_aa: CASKLPGLAAYEQYF; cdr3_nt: TGTGCCAGCAAATTACCGGGACTAGCGGCCTACGAGCAGTACTTC
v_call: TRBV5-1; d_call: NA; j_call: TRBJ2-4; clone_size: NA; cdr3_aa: CASSLEGIFRDEQYF; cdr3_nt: TGCGCCAGCAGCTTGGAGGGCATATTCCGCGATGAGCAGTACTTC
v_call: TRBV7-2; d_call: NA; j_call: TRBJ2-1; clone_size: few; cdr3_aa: CASSEIPGVNEQFF; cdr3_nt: TGTGCCAGCAGCGAAATACCGGGGGTCAATGAGCAGTTCTTC
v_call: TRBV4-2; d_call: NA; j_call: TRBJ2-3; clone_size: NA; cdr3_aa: CASSLSGGRSGSTDTQYF; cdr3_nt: TGTGCCAGCAGCCTGTCCGGAGGACGAAGCGGGAGCACAGATACGCAGTATTTT
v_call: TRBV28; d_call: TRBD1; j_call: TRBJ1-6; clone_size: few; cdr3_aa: CASGPGQGSRVHF; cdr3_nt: TGTGCCAGCGGGCCGGGACAGGGGTCTCGTGTCCACTTT
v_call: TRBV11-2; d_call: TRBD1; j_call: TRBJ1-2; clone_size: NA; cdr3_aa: CASSLVSSGGWDNYGYTF; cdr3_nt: TGTGCCAGCAGCTTAGTCTCGTCAGGGGGTTGGGATAACTATGGCTACACCTTC
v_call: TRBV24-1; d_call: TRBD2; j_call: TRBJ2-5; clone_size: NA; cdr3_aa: CATSERRTSGGRATQYF; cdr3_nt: TGTGCCACCAGTGAGCGTAGGACTAGCGGGGGGCGGGCGACCCAGTACTTC